Included here is one T cell receptor (beta chain) sequence, with context. This specimen comes from a study of cytomegalovirus exposure and HLA in healthy donors. CDR3 length equals 16 residues. Germline-derived CDR1 and CDR2 are SGHRS and YFSETQ. Unmatched junction bases numbered 16, after V lost 4 bases and J lost 6 bases. Generated by immunoSEQ multiplex PCR, the TCRdb table keeps only in-frame clones and is missing some. The sample shows about 58,000 clones, roughly 90% of them seen only once. The chain combines TRBV5-1 with TRBJ2-7; 7 bases are shared with TRBD2. The specimen sequenced was PBMCs. The sequence was collected from a man between 18 and 29 years old in good health and CMV-seronegative. The CDR3 is CASSLETGGFTSEQYF. CDR3 in DNA: TGCGCCAGCAGCCTAGAAACGGGAGGATTCACATCCGAGCAGTACTTC.